These 27 T cell receptor beta chains were sequenced from one sample in a study of T cells expressing NK-cell markers. TCRdb derives one entry per CDR3 protein from the 5' RACE reads, leaving out DNA. The repertoire shows roughly 450,000 distinct CDR3 sequences; the top ten hold around 1.4%. The sample consisted of blood T cells: a sorted CD56 or NKG2C T cell subset, CD4+ or CD8+ T cells, or bulk PBMC T cells (not recorded which). These receptors came from a woman aged 50 to 65 in good health.

The chain is built from TRBV10-3 and TRBJ2-3; TCRdb's D gene call, TRBD2, goes unchecked for lack of DNA. Germline V gene data show CDR1 as ENHRY and CDR2 as SYGVKD. The CDR3 is made up of 17 amino acids. The CDR3 loop is CAISESPSGSDTDTQYF.

The rearrangement joins TRBV9 to TRBJ2-1. Germline CDR1 SGDLS, CDR2 YYNGEE. The CDR3 has 12 residues. The CDR3 sequence: CASSVATSPQFF.

This chain connects TRBV11-2 to TRBJ2-4. Germline CDR1 SGHAT, CDR2 FQNNGV. This CDR3 contains 13 residues. The CDR3: CASSLDLRNIQYF.

The CDR3 spells CASSFGTGELFF. The chain combines TRBV12-3 or TRBV12-4 with TRBJ2-2. The CDR3 is made up of 12 amino acids.

The rearrangement uses TRBV29-1 and TRBJ2-1; TCRdb returns TRBD1, unconfirmable since there is no DNA. CDR3 length: 11 residues. The germline V gene encodes CDR1 SQVTM and CDR2 ANQGSEA. This chain's CDR3 is CSSTFQGRQFF.

V gene TRBV12-3 or TRBV12-4 combines with J gene TRBJ1-2; TCRdb's D call, TRBD1, is unchecked because there is no DNA. The CDR3 has 15 residues. The CDR3 sequence: CASSLRDMSDYGYTF.

This rearrangement joins TRBV6-5 to TRBJ2-1; the D gene TCRdb calls, TRBD1, cannot be checked with no DNA. CDR3 length: 16 amino acids. Germline-derived CDR1 and CDR2 are MNHEY and SVGAGI. This CDR3 is CASSRGAQAGVREQFF.

The chain couples TRBV6-6 to TRBJ2-2; TCRdb's D call of TRBD2 is untestable without DNA. This CDR3 contains 20 residues. Germline loops: CDR1 MNHNY, CDR2 SVGAGI (reference sequence). The chain's CDR3 is CASSYGPPGLAASNTGELFF.

The chain carries TRBV20-1 and TRBJ2-1; the TRBD2 assignment by TCRdb is unverifiable without DNA. The CDR3 runs to 15 residues. The germline V gene has CDR1 DFQATT and CDR2 SNEGSKA (reference sequence). This CDR3 is CSAGRGLAGSNEQFF.

The gene calls are TRBV5-1 and TRBJ2-2; TCRdb reports TRBD2, a call that lacks DNA to check it against. This CDR3 has 15 residues. The germline gives CDR1 SGHRS, CDR2 YFSETQ. The CDR3 loop reads CASSPTSAFVGELFF.

The rearrangement links TRBV11-2 to TRBJ1-1; TCRdb's D gene call, TRBD1, goes unchecked for lack of DNA. The length of the CDR3 is 16 residues. CDR1 SGHAT and CDR2 FQNNGV come from the germline V gene. The CDR3 loop is CASSLFSWASNTEAFF. Complete variable domain (other parts from reference TRBV11-2 and TRBJ1-1): EAGVAQSPRYKIIEKRQSVAFWCNPISGHATLYWYQQILGQGPKLLIQFQNNGVVDDSQLPKDRFSAERLKGVDSTLKIQPAKLEDSAVYLCASSLFSWASNTEAFFGQGTRLTVV.

The rearrangement joins TRBV3-1 to TRBJ2-1. Per the germline V gene, CDR1 is LGHDT and CDR2 is YNNKEL (reference sequence). CDR3 size: 12 residues. This CDR3 is CASSRQSREQFF.

The V gene is TRBV13, the J gene TRBJ2-7; TCRdb selects TRBD1, and the lack of DNA leaves this call unchecked. This CDR3 spans 13 amino acids. CDR1 and CDR2 (germline): PRHDT, FYEKMQ (reference sequence). CDR3 loop: CASSLKTGYEQYF.

The rearrangement uses TRBV6-1 and TRBJ2-3. Germline CDR1 is MNHNS and CDR2 is SASEGT. The CDR3 has 15 amino acids. The CDR3 spells CASSEPGRHTDTQYF.

The chain combines TRBV11-2 with TRBJ2-5; TCRdb's assignment of TRBD2 cannot be checked, as there is no DNA. The germline CDR1 and CDR2 sequences are SGHAT and FQNNGV. CDR3 size: 16 residues. The CDR3 sequence: CASSLGGKGYQETQYF.

V gene TRBV20-1 combines with J gene TRBJ1-1. From germline, CDR1 is DFQATT and CDR2 SNEGSKA (reference sequence). This CDR3 spans 15 amino acids. The CDR3 spells CSAQNGEGLNTEAFF.

This chain connects TRBV19 to TRBJ1-1; TCRdb indicates TRBD1, and absent DNA this call remains unverified. Germline V gene lookup returns CDR1 LNHDA and CDR2 SQIVND (reference sequence). The CDR3 has 15 residues. The CDR3 sequence is CASSMTGTKNTEAFF.

This chain's CDR3 is CASSPRRAQEETQYF. The rearrangement uses TRBV5-1 and TRBJ2-5; without DNA, the TCRdb call of TRBD2 cannot be checked. This CDR3 spans 15 amino acids. Germline lookup yields CDR1 SGHRS and CDR2 YFSETQ.

The rearrangement links TRBV5-1 to TRBJ2-3; TCRdb selects TRBD2, and the lack of DNA leaves this call unchecked. Germline values: CDR1 SGHRS, CDR2 YFSETQ. The CDR3 consists of 17 residues. Here the CDR3 reads CASSPGTSGIGTDTQYF.

The gene calls are TRBV5-1 and TRBJ2-3; TCRdb reports TRBD1, a call that lacks DNA to check it against. The CDR3 is made up of 15 amino acids. The germline CDR1 and CDR2 sequences are SGHRS and YFSETQ. This chain's CDR3 is CASSLMGPNTDTQYF.

The chain couples TRBV15 to TRBJ2-5. The length of the CDR3 is 13 residues. The germline V gene encodes CDR1 LNHNV and CDR2 YYDKDF (reference sequence). The CDR3 sequence is CATSRDEAYAQYF.

V is TRBV7-9 and J is TRBJ2-1; absent DNA, TCRdb's TRBD2 call cannot be checked. CDR1 is SEHNR, CDR2 FQNEAQ, per germline (reference sequence). There are 16 residues in the CDR3. The CDR3 loop reads CASSLSTRGTPPEQFF.

V usage is TRBV29-1 and J usage is TRBJ1-2; TCRdb proposes TRBD1, but this gene call is untestable without DNA. The CDR3 has 12 amino acids. Germline CDR1 and CDR2: SQVTM and ANQGSEA. CDR3 region: CSVAGTNYGYTF. Variable domain in full (rest from reference TRBV29-1 and TRBJ1-2): SAVISQKPSRDICQRGTSLTIQCQVDSQVTMMFWYRQQPGQSLTLIATANQGSEATYESGFVIDKFPISRPNLTFSTLTVSNMSPEDSSIYLCSVAGTNYGYTFGSGTRLTVV.

The V call is TRBV24-1, the J call TRBJ2-3; TCRdb's assignment of TRBD1 cannot be checked, as there is no DNA. The germline V gene has CDR1 KGHDR and CDR2 SFDVKD. This CDR3 spans 17 amino acids. CDR3 region: CATSDLGRQSSTDTQYF.

The CDR3 protein is CSVDIPPGNIQYF. The chain links TRBV20-1 to TRBJ2-4. The CDR3 loop spans 13 amino acids. Germline CDR1 DFQATT, CDR2 SNEGSKA (reference sequence).

The chain carries TRBV15 and TRBJ1-4; there is no DNA to check the TCRdb D call of TRBD1. The CDR3 spans 15 residues. Germline V gene sequence: CDR1 LNHNV, CDR2 YYDKDF (reference sequence). CDR3 sequence reads: CATSTYRGRHEKLFF.

The chain recombines TRBV5-6 with TRBJ2-7; TCRdb's D gene call, TRBD1, goes unchecked for lack of DNA. The CDR3 extends over 14 amino acids. Germline CDR1 and CDR2: SGHDT and YYEEEE. Here the CDR3 reads CASSRGTVIYEQYF.